This T cell receptor (beta chain) was identified during a study of T cell repertoires in MIS-A myocarditis (dated by TCRdb to 2021 to 2024). TCRbeta CDR3 regions were amplified with the immunoSEQ bias-controlled multiplex PCR and sequenced at high throughput. The authors' pipeline ran thus. CDR3 sequences were collapsed and filtered with the immunoSEQ vendor pipeline, and the abundance and frequency of each unique TCRbeta CDR3 were thereby quantified. Dominant CDR3 amino acid sequences were clustered with SARS-CoV-2-specific ImmuneCODE TCRbeta sequences by CD-HIT at a 90% global sequence identity threshold. Clones at frequencies from 0.1 to 1 were categorized as hyperexpanded, and clones at frequencies from 0.01 to 0.1 were categorized as large. MiXCR was used to confirm CDR3 amino acid sequences and V and J gene assignments of dominant clones. The R stringdist package was used to compute Levenshtein distances between the patient clonotypes and the ImmuneCODE hits. Entries here come from immuneACCESS through TCRdb and include only in-frame sequences with V and J called. Some clones fail to appear in such tables; in the studies checked, an unresolved V gene covers under half of the shortfall, and the cause of the remainder is unknown. V, J and clone size are those of that table, while D and trimming were read from the DNA. This sample has more than 14,000 clones in its table, and roughly 74% of those were observed once. 61% of the sample comes from the top ten.

The QIAamp DNA FFPE kit was used to extract genomic DNA from formalin-fixed paraffin-embedded autopsy tissue. Deletion took 5 bases off V and 3 bases off J, with a span of 14 bases between the germline ends. As encoded in the germline V gene, CDR1 is KGHDR while CDR2 is SFDVKD. The CDR3 contains 15 residues, cysteine and phenylalanine counted. Only CDR3 DNA is held: 45 bases, read in frame from base 1. As concerns this clone: What antigen it recognizes has not been identified. No base qualities exist here, and no much larger clone lies one base off it.

The receptor comes from a young man with fulminant myocarditis from multisystem inflammatory syndrome in adults (MIS-A) after COVID-19. Recombination joined TRBV24-1 with TRBJ2-3; TRBD2 is a possible D gene, resting on 5 matching bases. The sequenced material came from left ventricle heart tissue obtained at autopsy. The cell subset or site label of this sample denotes: cardiac tissue sample (left or right ventricle, interventricular septum, or pericardium). The CDR3 reads as follows: CATSAGSFTTDTQYF. The nucleotides read TGTGCCACCAGTGCGGGGAGTTTTACAACAGATACGCAGTATTTT.